This T cell receptor (beta chain) appears in the sequencing data of a study of shared clonotypes between healthy human individuals. Study-level points and caveats: The four-donor shared clonotypes exceeded non-shared clonotypes in generation probability, with non-shared ones scoring lower.

As to this clone: Its antigen is not identified.

V was cut by 0 bases and J by 5 bases, with 17 bases left in between. There are 16 residues in the CDR3. The germline gives CDR1 SGDLS, CDR2 YYNGEE. Naivety among CD8 cells was defined by CD45RO negativity and positive CCR7 selection, thereby excluding terminally differentiated effector memory CD45RA+ cells. Participating donors were healthy, HIV-negative adults free of recent acute infections or vaccinations. TCRdb's table, derived via immunoSEQ multiplex PCR, lists solely in-frame clones and lacks some. The repertoire holds under 850,000 clones, with more than 85% as singletons. The chain uses TRBV9 and TRBJ2-5, with D maybe TRBD2 (5 bases). The sequenced sample was naive CD8+ T cells sorted from blood. The TCR sequence derives from a man aged 25 to 45 in good health. CDR3 DNA sequence: TGTGCCAGCAGCGTAGGTGCTAGCCTTTTTCGGGAGACCCAGTACTTC. Translation gives CASSVGASLFRETQYF.